Following are 3 T cell receptor beta chains from one sample sequenced in a study of regulatory T cells in long-lasting Graves disease. Time point in this sample: newly diagnosed GD, antithyroid drugs for less than 3 months. RNA isolated from PBMCs was used to make the TCR library. Researchers made TCR beta libraries by using iRepertoire HTBI primers and running Arm-PCR on CDR3 regions. TCRdb re-derived calls from the multiplex PCR reads in MiXCR, one entry per CDR3 protein. The sample contains about 400,000 distinct CDR3 sequences, about 16% of which appear only once. In addition, the sample was reused for a study of T cells in Graves' hyperthyroidism and ophthalmopathy.

This sample comprised peripheral blood mononuclear cells (PBMCs), obtained at new diagnosis, from a patient treated with antithyroid drugs. The receptors shown here come from a woman aged 18-29 years with Graves disease.

The chain carries TRBV15 and TRBJ2-5, with 7 bases matching TRBD2. Germline lookup yields CDR1 LNHNV and CDR2 YYDKDF (reference sequence). The CDR3 runs 15 residues. The J segment lost 5 bases and the V segment lost 0 bases, leaving 6 bases of the junction unmatched. CDR3 nucleotide sequence: TGTGCCACCAGCAGAGAGTCGGGGGGTGCTGAGACCCAGTACTTC. Residues: CATSRESGGAETQYF.

This clonotype was recorded at least ten times. The gene calls are TRBV30 and TRBJ2-7, with D maybe TRBD1 (6 bases). This CDR3 has 13 amino acids. CDR1 and CDR2 from the germline V gene are GTSNPN and SVGIG (reference sequence). V was trimmed by 2 bases and J by 3 bases, leaving 11 bases between them. The CDR3 sequence: CAWSSGTNYEQYF. DNA of the CDR3: TGTGCCTGGAGTTCCGGGACAAACTACGAGCAGTACTTC.

Details on this clonotype: This could be a read error, since a much larger clone is one nucleotide away. This rearrangement joins TRBV7-9 to TRBJ2-3; D possibly matches TRBD1 or TRBD2 (5 bases each). The CDR3 is 15 residues long. Germline V gives CDR1 SEHNR, CDR2 FQNEAQ (reference sequence). V dropped 5 bases and J dropped 2 bases, with 14 bases sitting between them. Here the CDR3 reads CASSPGPPSTDTQYF. The DNA for the CDR3 is TGTGCCAGCAGCCCGGGACCCCCGTCCACAGATACGCAGTATTTT.